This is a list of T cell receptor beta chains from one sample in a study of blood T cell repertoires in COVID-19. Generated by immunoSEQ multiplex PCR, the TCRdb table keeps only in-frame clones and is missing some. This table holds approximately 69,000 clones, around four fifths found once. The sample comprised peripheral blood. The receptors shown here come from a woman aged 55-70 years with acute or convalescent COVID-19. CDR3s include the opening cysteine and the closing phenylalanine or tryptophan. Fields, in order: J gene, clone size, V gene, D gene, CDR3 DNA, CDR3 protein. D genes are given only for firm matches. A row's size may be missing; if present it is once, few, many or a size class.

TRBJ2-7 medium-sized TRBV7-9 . TGTGCCAGCAGCTTTGCGGTCGAGCAGTACTTC CASSFAVEQYF
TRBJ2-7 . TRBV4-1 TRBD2 TGCGCCAGCAGCCAAGTTCAGCGGGATTACGAGCAGTACTTC CASSQVQRDYEQYF
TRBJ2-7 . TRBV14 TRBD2 TGTGCCAGCAGCCAAGGCAATCTAGCGGGGAGGTACTACGAGCAGTACTTC CASSQGNLAGRYYEQYF
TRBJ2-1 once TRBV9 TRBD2 TGTGCCAGCAGCGCGGGTACTAGCGGGGGTGATGAGCAGTTCTTC CASSAGTSGGDEQFF
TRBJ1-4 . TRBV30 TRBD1 TGTGCCTGGAGAACAGGGGGAGTATTTGAAAAACTGTTTTTT CAWRTGGVFEKLFF
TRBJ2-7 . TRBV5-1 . TGCGCCAGCAGCAGGGAGTACGAGCAGTACTTC CASSREYEQYF
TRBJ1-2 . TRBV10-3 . TGTGCCATCAGTGAGCGGGAGGGGTTCCGCTATGGCTACACCTTC CAISEREGFRYGYTF
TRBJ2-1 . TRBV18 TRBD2 TGTGCCAGCTCACCCTTGGGACTAGCCGGGAACAATGAGCAGTTCTTC CASSPLGLAGNNEQFF
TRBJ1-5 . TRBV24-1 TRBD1 TGTGCCACCAGTCCCGGGACAGAGAGAAATCAGCCCCAGCATTTT CATSPGTERNQPQHF
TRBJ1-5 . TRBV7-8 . TGTGCCAGCAGCTTTCCCCATAGCAATCAGCCCCAGCATTTT CASSFPHSNQPQHF
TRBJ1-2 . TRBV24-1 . TGTGCCACCAGTGATTTCTCAGGCTATGGCTACACCTTC CATSDFSGYGYTF
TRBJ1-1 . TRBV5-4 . TGTGCCAGCAGCCTAATGGGGGGGGACGAAGCTTTCTTT CASSLMGGDEAFF
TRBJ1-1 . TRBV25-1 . TGTGCCAGCAGGGGGGGAACTGAAGCTTTCTTT CASRGGTEAFF
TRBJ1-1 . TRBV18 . TGTGCCAGCTCGCCGTCCGGGTCGAACACTGAAGCTTTCTTT CASSPSGSNTEAFF
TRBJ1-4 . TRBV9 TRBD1 TGTGCCAGCAGCGAGGGACAGGGGGCAAGTGAAAAACTGTTTTTT CASSEGQGASEKLFF
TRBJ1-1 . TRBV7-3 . TGTGCCAGCAGCTTAACACGGGACACTGAAGCTTTCTTT CASSLTRDTEAFF
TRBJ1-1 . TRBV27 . TGTGCCAGCAGTTTATTCGCAGGGATTGTTGAAGCTTTCTTT CASSLFAGIVEAFF
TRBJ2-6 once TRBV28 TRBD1 TGTGCCAGCAGTGAACCGGGACAGGGAACTGGGGCCAACGTCCTGACTTTC CASSEPGQGTGANVLTF
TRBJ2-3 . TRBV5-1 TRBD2 TGCGCCAGCAGCCGATCCTATAGCGGGGGCAGACCAGATACGCAGTATTTT CASSRSYSGGRPDTQYF
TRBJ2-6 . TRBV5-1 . TGCGCCAGCAGCCCTGGGAGCACCTCTGGGGCCAACGTCCTGACTTTC CASSPGSTSGANVLTF
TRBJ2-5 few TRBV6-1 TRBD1 TGTGCCAGCAGTGACATACTGGGGGACAGCAGGGAGACCCAGTACTTC CASSDILGDSRETQYF
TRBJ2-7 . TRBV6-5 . TGTGCCAGCAGTTACACAGGGTACTACGAGCAGTACTTC CASSYTGYYEQYF
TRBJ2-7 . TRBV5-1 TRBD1 TGCGCCAGCAGCCCCGGCGGGACAGGAACCTACGAGCAGTACTTC CASSPGGTGTYEQYF
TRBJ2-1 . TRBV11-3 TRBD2 TGTGCCAGCAGCTTAGATAGCGGGAGCAACAATGAGCAGTTCTTC CASSLDSGSNNEQFF
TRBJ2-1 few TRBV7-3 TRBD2 TGTGCCAGCAGCCCATCGGGACTAGCGGGCTACAATGAGCAGTTCTTC CASSPSGLAGYNEQFF
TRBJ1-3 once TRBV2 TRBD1 TGTGCCAGCACTGGGACAGGGGGCTCTGGAAACACCATATATTTT CASTGTGGSGNTIYF